This T cell receptor beta chain stems from a study of cytomegalovirus exposure and HLA in healthy donors. Primers included in the PCR were 60 Vbeta and 13 Jbeta primers. This table comes from immunoSEQ multiplex PCR, and its TCRdb copy is limited to in-frame clones, with some not included. Among around 140,000 clones listed, 82% were seen once. Of note for this clone: What it binds is not known.

Trimming at V came to 5 bases and at J to 3 bases, leaving 2 bases not matched to a gene. The CDR3 consists of 14 residues. Germline loops: CDR1 MNHEY, CDR2 SMNVEV (reference sequence). Study results and limitations: Later analysis demonstrated an association between a missense DCLRE1C variant and TCR beta V- and J-gene trimming. According to the study, 150 to 200 TCR beta chains were cytomegalovirus-associated. The classifier, whose performance was assessed in both the original and validation cohorts, reportedly diagnosed cytomegalovirus status with high specificity and sensitivity.

This clonotype was obtained from a man aged 18 to 30 in good health and CMV-seropositive. Sequenced sample: PBMCs. The chain carries TRBV27 and TRBJ1-5, with 9 bases matching TRBD1. For the CDR3, the DNA is TGTGCCAGCAGTGGACAGGGGCTCAATCAGCCCCAGCATTTT. This sequence encodes CASSGQGLNQPQHF.